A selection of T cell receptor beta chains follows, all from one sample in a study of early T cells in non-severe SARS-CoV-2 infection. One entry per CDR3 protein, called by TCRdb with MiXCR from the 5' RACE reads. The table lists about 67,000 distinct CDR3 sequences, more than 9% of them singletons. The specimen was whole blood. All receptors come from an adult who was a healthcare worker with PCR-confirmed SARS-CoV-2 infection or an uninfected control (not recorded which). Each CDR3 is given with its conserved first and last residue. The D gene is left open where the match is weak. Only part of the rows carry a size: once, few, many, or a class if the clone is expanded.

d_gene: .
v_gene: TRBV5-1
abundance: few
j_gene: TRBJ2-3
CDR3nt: TGCGCCAGCAGCCCGAAGGCCACAGATACGCAGTATTTT
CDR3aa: CASSPKATDTQYF

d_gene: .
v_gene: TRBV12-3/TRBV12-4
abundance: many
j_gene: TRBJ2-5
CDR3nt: TGTGCCAGCAGTTTTGGGGGGGAGACCCAGTACTTC
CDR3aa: CASSFGGETQYF

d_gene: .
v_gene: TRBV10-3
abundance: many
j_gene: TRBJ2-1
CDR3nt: TGTGCCATCAGTGAACAGTACAATGAGCAGTTCTTC
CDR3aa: CAISEQYNEQFF

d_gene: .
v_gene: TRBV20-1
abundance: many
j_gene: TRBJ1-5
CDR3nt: TGCAGTGCTAGAGATTCCGGGGGCGGGAGCAATCAGCCCCAGCATTTT
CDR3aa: CSARDSGGGSNQPQHF

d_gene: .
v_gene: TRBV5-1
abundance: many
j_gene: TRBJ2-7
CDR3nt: TGCGCCAGCAGCGGGGCCTACGAGCAGTACTTC
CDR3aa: CASSGAYEQYF

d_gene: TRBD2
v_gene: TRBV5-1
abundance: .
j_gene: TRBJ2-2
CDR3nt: TGCGCCAGCAGCCAACATAGCGGGCTCAGCCCCGGGGAGCTGTTTTTT
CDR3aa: CASSQHSGLSPGELFF

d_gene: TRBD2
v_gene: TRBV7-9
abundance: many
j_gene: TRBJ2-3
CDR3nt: TGTGCCAGCAGCTCGACTAGCGGGAGGGCAGATACGCAGTATTTT
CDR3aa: CASSSTSGRADTQYF

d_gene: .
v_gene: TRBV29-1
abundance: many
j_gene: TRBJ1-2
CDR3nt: TGCAGCGTTGAAGGGACAGAAAGTGGCTACACCTTC
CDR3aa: CSVEGTESGYTF

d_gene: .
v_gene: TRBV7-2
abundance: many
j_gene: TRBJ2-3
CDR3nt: TGTGCCAGCAGCCCCTCCAGGCTAGGCACAGATACGCAGTATTTT
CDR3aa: CASSPSRLGTDTQYF

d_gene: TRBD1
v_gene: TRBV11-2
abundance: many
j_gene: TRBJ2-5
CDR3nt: TGTGCCAGCAGCCTAGGCGGGACAGGGGGTGAAGAGACCCAGTACTTC
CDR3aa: CASSLGGTGGEETQYF

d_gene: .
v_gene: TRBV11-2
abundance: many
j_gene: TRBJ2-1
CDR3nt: TGTGCCAGCAGCTTAGTTCAGTCCGGTTATTACAATGAGCAGTTCTTC
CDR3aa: CASSLVQSGYYNEQFF

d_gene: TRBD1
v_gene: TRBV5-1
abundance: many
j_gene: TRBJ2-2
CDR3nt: TGCGCCAGCAGCTCAGAAAAGGGACAGTCCCTCACCGGGGAGCTGTTTTTT
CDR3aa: CASSSEKGQSLTGELFF

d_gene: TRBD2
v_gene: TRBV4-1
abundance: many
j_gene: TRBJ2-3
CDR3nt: TGCGCCAGCAGCCAAGCGGAGCGGGGGATCACAGATACGCAGTATTTT
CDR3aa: CASSQAERGITDTQYF

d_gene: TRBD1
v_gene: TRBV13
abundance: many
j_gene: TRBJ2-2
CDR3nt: TGTGCCAGCAGCCCCGAGACAGGGGTGGACACCGGGGAGCTGTTTTTT
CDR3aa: CASSPETGVDTGELFF

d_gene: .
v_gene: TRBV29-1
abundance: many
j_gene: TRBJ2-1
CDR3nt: TGCAGCGCACAAGGGTTATCCTACAATGAGCAGTTCTTC
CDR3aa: CSAQGLSYNEQFF